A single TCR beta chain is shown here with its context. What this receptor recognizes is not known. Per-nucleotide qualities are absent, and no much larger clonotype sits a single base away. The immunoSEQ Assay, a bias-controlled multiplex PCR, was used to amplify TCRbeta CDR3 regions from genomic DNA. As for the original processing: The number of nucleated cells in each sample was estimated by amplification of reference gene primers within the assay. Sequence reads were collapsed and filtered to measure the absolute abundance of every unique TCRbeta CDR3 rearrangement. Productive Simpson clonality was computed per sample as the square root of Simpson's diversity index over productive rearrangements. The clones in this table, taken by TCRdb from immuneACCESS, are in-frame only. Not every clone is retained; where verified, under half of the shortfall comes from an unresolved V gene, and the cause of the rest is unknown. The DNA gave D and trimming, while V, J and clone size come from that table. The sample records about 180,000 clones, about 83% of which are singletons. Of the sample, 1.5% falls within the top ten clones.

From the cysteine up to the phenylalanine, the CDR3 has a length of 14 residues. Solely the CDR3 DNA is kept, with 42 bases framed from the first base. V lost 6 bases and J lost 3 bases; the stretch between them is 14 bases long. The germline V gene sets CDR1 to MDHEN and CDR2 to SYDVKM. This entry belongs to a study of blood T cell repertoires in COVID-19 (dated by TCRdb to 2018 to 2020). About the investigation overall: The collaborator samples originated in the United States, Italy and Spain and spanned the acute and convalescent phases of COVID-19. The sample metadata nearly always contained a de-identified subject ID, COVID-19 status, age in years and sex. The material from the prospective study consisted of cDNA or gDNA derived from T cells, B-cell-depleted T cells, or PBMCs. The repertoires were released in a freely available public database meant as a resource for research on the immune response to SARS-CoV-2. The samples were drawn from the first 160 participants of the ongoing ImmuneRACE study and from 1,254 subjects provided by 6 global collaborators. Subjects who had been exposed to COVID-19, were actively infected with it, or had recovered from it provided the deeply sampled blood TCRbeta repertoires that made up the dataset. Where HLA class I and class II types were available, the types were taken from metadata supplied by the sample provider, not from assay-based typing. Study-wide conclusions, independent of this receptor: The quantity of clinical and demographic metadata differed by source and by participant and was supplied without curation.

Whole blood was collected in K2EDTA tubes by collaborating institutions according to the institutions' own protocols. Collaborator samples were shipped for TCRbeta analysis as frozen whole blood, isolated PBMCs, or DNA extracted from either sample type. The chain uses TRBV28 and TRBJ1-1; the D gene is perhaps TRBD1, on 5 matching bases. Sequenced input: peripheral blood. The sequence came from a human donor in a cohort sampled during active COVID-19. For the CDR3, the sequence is CASRPRDSYTEAFF. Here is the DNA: TGTGCCAGCAGACCACGTGACAGTTACACTGAAGCTTTCTTT.